This T cell receptor beta chain was captured by sequencing in a study of T cells expressing NK-cell markers. TCRdb re-called the 5' RACE reads and catalogs CDR3 proteins one per entry, DNA excluded. Here the sample table reports about 260,000 distinct CDR3 sequences. Whole-study results and caveats: Also leading the CD3+CD56-NKG2C+ fraction in a few donors were these clonotypes.

A note on this clonotype: What it recognizes is unknown.

The CDR3 spans 17 residues. The germline V gene has CDR1 SEHNR and CDR2 FQNEAQ (reference sequence). This sequence originates from a woman between 18 and 70 years old in good health. The rearrangement links TRBV7-9 to TRBJ2-2; TCRdb names TRBD1, which stays unverified in the absence of DNA. The sample taken for sequencing was blood T cells: a sorted CD56 or NKG2C T cell subset, CD4+ or CD8+ T cells, or bulk PBMC T cells (not recorded which). CDR3 residues: CASRSSSSTPHTGELFF.